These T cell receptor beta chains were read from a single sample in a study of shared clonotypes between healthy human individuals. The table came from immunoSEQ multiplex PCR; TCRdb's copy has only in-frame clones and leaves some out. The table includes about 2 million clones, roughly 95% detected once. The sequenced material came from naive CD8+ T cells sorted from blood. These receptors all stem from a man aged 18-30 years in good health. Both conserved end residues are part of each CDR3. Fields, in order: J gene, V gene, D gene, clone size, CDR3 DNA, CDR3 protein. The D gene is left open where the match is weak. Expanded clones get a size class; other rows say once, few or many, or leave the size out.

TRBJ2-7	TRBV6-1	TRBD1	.	TGTGCCAGCAGTGAAACAGGGGTCTGGGGCGAGCAGTACTTC	CASSETGVWGEQYF
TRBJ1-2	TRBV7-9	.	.	TGTGCCAGCAGCTTAGGGGAGATCTATGGCTACACCTTC	CASSLGEIYGYTF
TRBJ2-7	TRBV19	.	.	TGTGCCAGTTCGTCTCCTAACTACGAGCAGTACTTC	CASSSPNYEQYF
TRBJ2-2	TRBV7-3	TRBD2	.	TGTGCCAGCAGCCCAACGAGGGCGGGGGGCCTCGGAGGGGAGCTGTTTTTT	CASSPTRAGGLGGELFF
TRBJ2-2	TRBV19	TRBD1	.	TGTGCCAGTAGTATAGACCGGACAGGGGGCGACCACACCGGGGAGCTGTTTTTT	CASSIDRTGGDHTGELFF
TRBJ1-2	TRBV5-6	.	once	TGTGCCAGCAGCTTGCTTTGGACCGAAGCTAACTATGGCTACACCTTC	CASSLLWTEANYGYTF
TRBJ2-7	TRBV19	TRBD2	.	TGTGCCAGTAGTATGACGGGAGGTTCGAACGAGCAGTACTTC	CASSMTGGSNEQYF
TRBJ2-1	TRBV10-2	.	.	TGCGCCAGCAGTGAGAACAATGAGCAGTTCTTC	CASSENNEQFF
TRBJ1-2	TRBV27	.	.	TGTGCCAGCAGTTTAGGGATTAACTATGGCTACACCTTC	CASSLGINYGYTF
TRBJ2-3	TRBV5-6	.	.	TGTGCCAGCCGCACCGGATCTAGCACAGATACGCAGTATTTT	CASRTGSSTDTQYF